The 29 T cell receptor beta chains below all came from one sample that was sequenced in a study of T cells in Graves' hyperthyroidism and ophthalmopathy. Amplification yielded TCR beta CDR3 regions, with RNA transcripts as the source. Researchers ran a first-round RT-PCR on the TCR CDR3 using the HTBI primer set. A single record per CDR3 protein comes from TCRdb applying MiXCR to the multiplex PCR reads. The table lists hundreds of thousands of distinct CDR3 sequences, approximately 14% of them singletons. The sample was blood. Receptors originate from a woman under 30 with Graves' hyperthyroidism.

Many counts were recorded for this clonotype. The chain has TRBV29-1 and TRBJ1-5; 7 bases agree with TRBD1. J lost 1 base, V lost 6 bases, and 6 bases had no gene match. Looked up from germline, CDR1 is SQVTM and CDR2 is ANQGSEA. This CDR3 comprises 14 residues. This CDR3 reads CSVTGDSSNQPQHF. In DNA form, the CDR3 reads TGCAGCGTCACAGGGGACTCAAGCAATCAGCCCCAGCATTTT. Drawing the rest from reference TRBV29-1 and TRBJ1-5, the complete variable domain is SAVISQKPSRDICQRGTSLTIQCQVDSQVTMMFWYRQQPGQSLTLIATANQGSEATYESGFVIDKFPISRPNLTFSTLTVSNMSPEDSSIYLCSVTGDSSNQPQHFGDGTRLSIL.

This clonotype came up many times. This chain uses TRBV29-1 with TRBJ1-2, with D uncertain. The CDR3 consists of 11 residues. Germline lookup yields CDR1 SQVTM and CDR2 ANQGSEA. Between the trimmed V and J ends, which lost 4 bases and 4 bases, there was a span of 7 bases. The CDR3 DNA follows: TGCAGCGTTGGACACTCCTATGGCTACACCTTC. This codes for CSVGHSYGYTF.

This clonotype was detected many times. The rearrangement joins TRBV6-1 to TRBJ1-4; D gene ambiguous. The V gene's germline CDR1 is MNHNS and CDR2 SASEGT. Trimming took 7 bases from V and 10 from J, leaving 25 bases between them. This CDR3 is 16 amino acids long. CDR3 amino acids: CASTNAVHLSHGKLFF. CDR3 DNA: TGTGCCAGCACCAACGCTGTTCACCTTTCACACGGAAAACTGTTTTTT.

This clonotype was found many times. CDR3 sequence: CATSGISSTADTQYF. The CDR3 bases are TGTGCCACCAGCGGCATTTCTAGCACCGCAGATACGCAGTATTTT. The chain links TRBV15 to TRBJ2-3, with a possible D match to TRBD2 (5 bases). Trimming stripped 5 bases from V and 4 bases from J, with 16 bases between. CDR1 is LNHNV and CDR2 is YYDKDF in the germline V gene (reference sequence). This CDR3 comprises 15 residues.

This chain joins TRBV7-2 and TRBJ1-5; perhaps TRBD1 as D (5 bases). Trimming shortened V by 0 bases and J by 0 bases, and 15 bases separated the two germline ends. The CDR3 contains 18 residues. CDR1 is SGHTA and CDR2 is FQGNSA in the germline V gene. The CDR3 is CASSLARAGQTSNQPQHF. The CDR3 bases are TGTGCCAGCAGCTTAGCCCGGGCCGGACAAACTAGCAATCAGCCCCAGCATTTT.

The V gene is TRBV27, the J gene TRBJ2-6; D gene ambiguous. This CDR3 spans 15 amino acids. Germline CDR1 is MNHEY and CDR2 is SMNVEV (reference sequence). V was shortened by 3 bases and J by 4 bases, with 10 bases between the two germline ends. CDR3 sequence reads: CASSFQALGANVLTF. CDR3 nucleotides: TGTGCCAGCAGTTTTCAGGCCTTAGGGGCCAACGTCCTGACTTTC. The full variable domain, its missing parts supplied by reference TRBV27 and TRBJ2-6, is EAQVTQNPRYLITVTGKKLTVTCSQNMNHEYMSWYRQDPGLGLRQIYYSMNVEVTDKGDVPEGYKVSRKEKRNFPLILESPSPNQTSLYFCASSFQALGANVLTFGAGSRLTVL.

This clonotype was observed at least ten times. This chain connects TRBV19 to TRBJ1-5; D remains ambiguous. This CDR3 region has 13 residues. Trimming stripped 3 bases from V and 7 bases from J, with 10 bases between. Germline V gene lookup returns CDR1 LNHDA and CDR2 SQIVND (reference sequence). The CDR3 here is CASSMGLMQPQHF. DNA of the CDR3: TGTGCCAGTAGTATGGGCCTCATGCAGCCCCAGCATTTT.

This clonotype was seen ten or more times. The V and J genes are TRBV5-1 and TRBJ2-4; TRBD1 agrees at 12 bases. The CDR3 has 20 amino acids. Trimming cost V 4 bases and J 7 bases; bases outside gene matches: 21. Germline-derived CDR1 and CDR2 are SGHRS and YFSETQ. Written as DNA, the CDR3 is TGCGCCAGCAGCCCGTCGGGGACAGGGGGCTACTTATTAGACTCGAACATTCAGTACTTC. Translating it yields CASSPSGTGGYLLDSNIQYF.

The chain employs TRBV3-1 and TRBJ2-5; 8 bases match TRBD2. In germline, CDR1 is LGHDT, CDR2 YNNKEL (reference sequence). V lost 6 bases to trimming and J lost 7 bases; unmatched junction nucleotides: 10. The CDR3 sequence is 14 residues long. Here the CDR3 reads CASSPAGAGGTQYF. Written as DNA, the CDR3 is TGTGCCAGCAGTCCAGCGGGGGCGGGGGGGACCCAGTACTTC.

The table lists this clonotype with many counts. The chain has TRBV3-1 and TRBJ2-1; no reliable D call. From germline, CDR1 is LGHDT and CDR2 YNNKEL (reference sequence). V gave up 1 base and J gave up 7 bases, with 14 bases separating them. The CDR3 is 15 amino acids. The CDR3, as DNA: TGTGCCAGCAGCCAAGGGACCCGGCCGTCGAATGAGCAGTTCTTC. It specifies CASSQGTRPSNEQFF.

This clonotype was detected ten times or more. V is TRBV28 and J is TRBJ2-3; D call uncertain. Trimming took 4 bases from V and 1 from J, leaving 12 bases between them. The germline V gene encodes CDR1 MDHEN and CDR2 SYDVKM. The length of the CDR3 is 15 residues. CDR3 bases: TGTGCCAGCAGTTCCAGTTCCCTGGGCACAGATACGCAGTATTTT. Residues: CASSSSSLGTDTQYF.

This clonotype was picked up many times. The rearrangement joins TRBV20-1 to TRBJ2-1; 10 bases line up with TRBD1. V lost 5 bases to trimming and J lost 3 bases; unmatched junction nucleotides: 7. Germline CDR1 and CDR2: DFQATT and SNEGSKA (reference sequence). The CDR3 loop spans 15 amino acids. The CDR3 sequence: CSAPQTGGLYNEQFF. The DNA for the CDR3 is TGCAGTGCTCCTCAGACAGGGGGCCTCTACAATGAGCAGTTCTTC.

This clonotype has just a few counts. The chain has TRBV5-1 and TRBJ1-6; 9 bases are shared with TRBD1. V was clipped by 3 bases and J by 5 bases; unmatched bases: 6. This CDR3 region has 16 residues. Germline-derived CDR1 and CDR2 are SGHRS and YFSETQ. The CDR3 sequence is CASSSGTGPNNSPLHF. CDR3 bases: TGCGCCAGCAGCTCCGGGACAGGGCCCAATAATTCACCCCTCCACTTT.

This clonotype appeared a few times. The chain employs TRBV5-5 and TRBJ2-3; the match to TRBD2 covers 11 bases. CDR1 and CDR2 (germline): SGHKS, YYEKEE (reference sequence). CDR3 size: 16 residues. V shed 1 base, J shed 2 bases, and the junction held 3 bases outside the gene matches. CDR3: CASSLRGLAVTDTQYF. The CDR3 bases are TGTGCCAGCAGCTTGAGGGGACTAGCGGTCACAGATACGCAGTATTTT.

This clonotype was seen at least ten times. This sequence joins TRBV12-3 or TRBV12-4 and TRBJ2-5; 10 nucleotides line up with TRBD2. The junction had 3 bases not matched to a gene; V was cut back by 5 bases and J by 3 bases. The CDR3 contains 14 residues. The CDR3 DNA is TGTGCCAGCAGTATAGGGACTAGCGAAGAGACCCAGTACTTC. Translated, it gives CASSIGTSEETQYF.

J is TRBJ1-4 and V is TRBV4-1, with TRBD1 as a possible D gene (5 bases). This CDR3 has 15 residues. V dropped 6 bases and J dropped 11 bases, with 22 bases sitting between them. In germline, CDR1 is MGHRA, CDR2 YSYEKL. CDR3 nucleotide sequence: TGCGCCAGCAGACAGGAAGGGACGGGTCCGAAGAAACTGTTTTTT. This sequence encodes CASRQEGTGPKKLFF.

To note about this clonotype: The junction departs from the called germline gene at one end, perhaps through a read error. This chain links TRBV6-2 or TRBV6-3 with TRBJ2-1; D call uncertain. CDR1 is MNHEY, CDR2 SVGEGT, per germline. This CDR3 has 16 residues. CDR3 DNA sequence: TGTGCCAGCAGTTACTCACCGGCCTCGACCTACGATGAGCAGTTCTTC. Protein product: CASSYSPASTYDEQFF.

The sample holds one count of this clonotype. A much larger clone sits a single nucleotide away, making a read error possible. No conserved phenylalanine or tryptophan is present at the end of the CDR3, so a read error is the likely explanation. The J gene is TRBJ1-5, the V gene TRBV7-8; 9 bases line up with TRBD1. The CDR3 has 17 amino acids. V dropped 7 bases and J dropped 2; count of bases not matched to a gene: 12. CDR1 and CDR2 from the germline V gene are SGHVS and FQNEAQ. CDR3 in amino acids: CASTERRGQGGNQPQHL. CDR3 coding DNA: TGTGCCAGCACCGAAAGGAGGGGACAGGGAGGCAATCAGCCCCAGCATCTT.

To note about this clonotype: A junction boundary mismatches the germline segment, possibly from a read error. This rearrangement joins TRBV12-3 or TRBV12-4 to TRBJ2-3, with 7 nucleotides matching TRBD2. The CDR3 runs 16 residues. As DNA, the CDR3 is TGTGCCAGGAGTTCCACTAGCGACCTCCGCACAGATACGCAGTATTTT. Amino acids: CARSSTSDLRTDTQYF.

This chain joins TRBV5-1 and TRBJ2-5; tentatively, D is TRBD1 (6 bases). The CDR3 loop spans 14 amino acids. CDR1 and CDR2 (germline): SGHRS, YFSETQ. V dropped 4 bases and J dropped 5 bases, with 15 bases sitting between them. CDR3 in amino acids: CASSPGPGEETQYF. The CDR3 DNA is TGCGCCAGCAGCCCGGGACCAGGGGAGGAGACCCAGTACTTC. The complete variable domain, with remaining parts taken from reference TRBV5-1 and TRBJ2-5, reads KAGVTQTPRYLIKTRGQQVTLSCSPISGHRSVSWYQQTPGQGLQFLFEYFSETQRNKGNFPGRFSGRQFSNSRSEMNVSTLELGDSALYLCASSPGPGEETQYFGPGTRLLVL.

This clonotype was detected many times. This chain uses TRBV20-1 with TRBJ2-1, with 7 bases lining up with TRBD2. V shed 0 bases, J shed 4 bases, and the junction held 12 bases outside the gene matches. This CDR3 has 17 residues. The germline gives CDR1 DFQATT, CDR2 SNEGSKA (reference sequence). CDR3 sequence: CSARDGASGDQYNEQFF. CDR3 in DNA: TGCAGTGCTAGAGATGGGGCTAGCGGAGACCAATACAATGAGCAGTTCTTC.

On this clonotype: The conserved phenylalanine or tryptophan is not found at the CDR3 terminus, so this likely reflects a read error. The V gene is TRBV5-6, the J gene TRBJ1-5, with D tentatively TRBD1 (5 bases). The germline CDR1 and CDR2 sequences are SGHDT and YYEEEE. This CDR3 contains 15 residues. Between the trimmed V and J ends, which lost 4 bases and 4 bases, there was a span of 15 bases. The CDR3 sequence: CASSLGPGWNQPQHS. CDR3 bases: TGTGCCAGCAGCCTGGGGCCTGGGTGGAATCAGCCCCAGCATTCT.

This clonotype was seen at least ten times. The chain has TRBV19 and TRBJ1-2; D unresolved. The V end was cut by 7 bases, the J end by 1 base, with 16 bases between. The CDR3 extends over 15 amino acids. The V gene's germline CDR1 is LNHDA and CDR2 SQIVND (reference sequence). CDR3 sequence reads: CASTGAPTYNYGYTF. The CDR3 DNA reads TGTGCCAGTACGGGAGCTCCCACCTATAACTATGGCTACACCTTC.

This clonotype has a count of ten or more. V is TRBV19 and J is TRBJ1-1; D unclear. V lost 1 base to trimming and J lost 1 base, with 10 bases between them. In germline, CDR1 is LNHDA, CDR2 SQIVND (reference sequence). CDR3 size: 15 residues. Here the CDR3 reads CASSIGTDPNTEAFF. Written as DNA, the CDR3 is TGTGCCAGTAGTATAGGGACGGATCCGAACACTGAAGCTTTCTTT.

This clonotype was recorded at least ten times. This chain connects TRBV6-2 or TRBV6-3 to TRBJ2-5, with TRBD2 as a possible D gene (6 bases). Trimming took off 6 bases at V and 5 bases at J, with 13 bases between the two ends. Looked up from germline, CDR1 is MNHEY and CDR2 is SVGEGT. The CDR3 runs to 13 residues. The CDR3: CASRPTGGETQYF. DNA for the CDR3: TGTGCCAGCAGACCAACAGGAGGGGAGACCCAGTACTTC.

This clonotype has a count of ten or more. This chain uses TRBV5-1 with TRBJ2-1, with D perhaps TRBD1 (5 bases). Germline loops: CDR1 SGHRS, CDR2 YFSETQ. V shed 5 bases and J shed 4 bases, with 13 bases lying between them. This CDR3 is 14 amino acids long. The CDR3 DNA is TGCGCCAGCAGGGCCAGGGCAAATTACAATGAGCAGTTCTTC. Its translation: CASRARANYNEQFF.

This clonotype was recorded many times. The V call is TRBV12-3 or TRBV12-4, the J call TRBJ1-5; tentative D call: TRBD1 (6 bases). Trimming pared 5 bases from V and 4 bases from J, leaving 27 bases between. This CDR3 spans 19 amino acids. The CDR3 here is CASSPKPAWGGAGNQPQHF. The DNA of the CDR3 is TGTGCCAGCAGTCCTAAGCCCGCTTGGGGGGGGGCAGGAAATCAGCCCCAGCATTTT.

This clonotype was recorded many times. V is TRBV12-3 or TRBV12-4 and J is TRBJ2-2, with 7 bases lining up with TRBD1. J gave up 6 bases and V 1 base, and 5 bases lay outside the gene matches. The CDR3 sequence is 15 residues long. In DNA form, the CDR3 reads TGTGCCAGCAGTTTAGAGGGGGCTCGTGCCGGGGAGCTGTTTTTT. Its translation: CASSLEGARAGELFF.

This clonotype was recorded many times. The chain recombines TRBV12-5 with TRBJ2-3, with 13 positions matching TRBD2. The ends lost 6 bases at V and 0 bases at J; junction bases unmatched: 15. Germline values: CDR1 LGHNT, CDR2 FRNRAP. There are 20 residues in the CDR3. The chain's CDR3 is CASGHTPGLAGSISTDTQYF. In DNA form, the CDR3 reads TGTGCTAGTGGCCACACGCCGGGACTAGCGGGATCCATTAGCACAGATACGCAGTATTTT.